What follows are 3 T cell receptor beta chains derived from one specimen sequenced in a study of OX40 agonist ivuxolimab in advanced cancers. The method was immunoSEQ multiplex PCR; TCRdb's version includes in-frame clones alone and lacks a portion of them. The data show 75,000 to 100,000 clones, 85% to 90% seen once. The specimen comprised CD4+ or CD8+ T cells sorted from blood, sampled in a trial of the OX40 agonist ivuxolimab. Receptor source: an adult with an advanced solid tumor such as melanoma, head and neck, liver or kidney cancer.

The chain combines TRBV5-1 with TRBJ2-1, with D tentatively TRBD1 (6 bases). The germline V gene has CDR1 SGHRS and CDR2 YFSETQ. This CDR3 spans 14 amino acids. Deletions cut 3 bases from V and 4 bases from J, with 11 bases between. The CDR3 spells CASSSYRVYNEQFF. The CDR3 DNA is TGCGCCAGCAGCTCCTACAGGGTATACAATGAGCAGTTCTTC.

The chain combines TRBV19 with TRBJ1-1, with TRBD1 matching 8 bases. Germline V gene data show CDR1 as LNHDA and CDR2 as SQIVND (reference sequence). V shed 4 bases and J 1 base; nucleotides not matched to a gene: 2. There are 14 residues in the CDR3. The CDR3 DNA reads TGTGCCAGTAGTAAAGGACAGGGGAACACTGAAGCTTTCTTT. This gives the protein CASSKGQGNTEAFF.

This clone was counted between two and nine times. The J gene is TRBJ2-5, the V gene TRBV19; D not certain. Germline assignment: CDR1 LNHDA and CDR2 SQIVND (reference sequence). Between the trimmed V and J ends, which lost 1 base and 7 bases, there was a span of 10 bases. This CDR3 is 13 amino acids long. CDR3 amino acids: CASSIGRDGTQYF. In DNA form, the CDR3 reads TGTGCCAGTAGTATAGGGAGAGACGGGACCCAGTACTTC. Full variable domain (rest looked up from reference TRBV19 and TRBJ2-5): DGGITQSPKYLFRKEGQNVTLSCEQNLNHDAMYWYRQDPGQGLRLIYYSQIVNDFQKGDIAEGYSVSREKKESFPLTVTSAQKNPTAFYLCASSIGRDGTQYFGPGTRLLVL.